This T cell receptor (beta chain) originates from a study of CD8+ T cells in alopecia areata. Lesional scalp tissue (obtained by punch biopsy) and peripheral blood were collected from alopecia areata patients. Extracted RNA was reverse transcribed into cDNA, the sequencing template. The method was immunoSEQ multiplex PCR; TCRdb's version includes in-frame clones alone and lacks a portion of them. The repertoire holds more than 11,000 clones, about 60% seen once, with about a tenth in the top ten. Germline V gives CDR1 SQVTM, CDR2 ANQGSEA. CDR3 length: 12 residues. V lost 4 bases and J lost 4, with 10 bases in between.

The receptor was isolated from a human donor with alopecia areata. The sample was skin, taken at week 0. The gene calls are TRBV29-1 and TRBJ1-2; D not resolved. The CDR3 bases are TGCAGCGTTGCCCAGAACCTCTATGGCTACACCTTC. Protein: CSVAQNLYGYTF.